What follows are 18 T cell receptor beta chains derived from one specimen sequenced in a study of cytomegalovirus exposure and HLA in healthy donors. PCR used 60 Vbeta primers and 13 Jbeta primers. Sequencing was performed with immunoSEQ multiplex PCR; in TCRdb, only in-frame clones are kept and a portion is missing. The repertoire includes about 130,000 clones, roughly four fifths of them detected once, and roughly 7.3% sits in the top ten. Sequences were obtained from PBMCs. The receptors shown here come from a man aged 25 to 45 in good health and CMV-seronegative.

The table lists this clone with a few counts. The chain uses TRBV11-1 and TRBJ2-5, with 12 bases fitting TRBD1. Losses at the gene ends were 8 bases for V and 4 bases for J; bases not matched to a gene: 5. Germline V lookup: CDR1 SGHAT, CDR2 FQDESV (reference sequence). The CDR3 length is 14 residues. CDR3 amino acids: CASGRDRGRETQYF. The DNA for the CDR3 is TGTGCCAGCGGAAGGGACAGGGGGCGAGAGACCCAGTACTTC.

This clone has a single count. The sample carries other DNA sequences with the same CDR3. The V call is TRBV18, the J call TRBJ1-5, with 9 bases aligning to TRBD1. The CDR3 runs 15 residues. CDR1 is KGHSH and CDR2 is LQKENI in the germline V gene. J was trimmed by 1 base and V by 3 bases; bases with no gene match: 1. The CDR3 loop is CASSPDRGSNQPQHF. The CDR3 DNA follows: TGTGCCAGCTCACCGGACAGGGGCAGCAATCAGCCCCAGCATTTT.

The rearrangement joins TRBV27 to TRBJ1-1, with D perhaps matching TRBD1 (5 bases). The CDR3 runs 14 residues. V was clipped by 8 bases and J by 7 bases, with 20 bases between them. Germline CDR1 and CDR2: MNHEY and SMNVEV (reference sequence). In DNA form, the CDR3 reads TGTGCCAGCCGCCCTCTCGGGGGATCGATTGAAGCTTTCTTT. Translating gives CASRPLGGSIEAFF.

V and J are TRBV7-9 and TRBJ1-6, with 7 bases aligning to TRBD1. After removal of 5 bases from V and 6 bases from J, the junction contained 10 bases not matched to a gene. CDR3 length: 16 residues. CDR1 and CDR2 (germline): SEHNR, FQNEAQ (reference sequence). The CDR3 DNA reads TGTGCCAGCAGCCCAGCAGGGGGTATGGGTAATTCACCCCTCCACTTT. Translation: CASSPAGGMGNSPLHF.

This chain uses TRBV6-5 with TRBJ2-7; 11 nucleotides match TRBD2. The CDR3 has 14 residues. V gave up 9 bases and J gave up 1 base; unmatched junction bases: 5. The germline gives CDR1 MNHEY, CDR2 SVGAGI. The DNA of the CDR3 is TGTGCCAGTGCCGGGACTAGCGGATCCTACGAGCAGTACTTC. Translating it yields CASAGTSGSYEQYF.

CDR3: CATAPSGTAYEQYF. For the CDR3, the DNA is TGTGCCACCGCCCCCTCGGGGACAGCCTACGAGCAGTACTTC. The V gene is TRBV28, the J gene TRBJ2-7, with 7 bases lining up with TRBD1. V was pared by 10 bases and J by 2 bases, with 11 bases of the junction left unmatched. The CDR3 extends over 14 amino acids. Germline CDR1 MDHEN, CDR2 SYDVKM.

The V call is TRBV7-2, the J call TRBJ2-7, with TRBD2 identical over 12 bases. The CDR3 consists of 17 residues. The germline V gene encodes CDR1 SGHTA and CDR2 FQGNSA. Trimming cost V 0 bases and J 2 bases; bases outside gene matches: 5. CDR3 sequence reads: CASSLAPTSGRTYEQYF. The CDR3 region has the DNA TGTGCCAGCAGCTTAGCTCCTACTAGCGGGAGGACCTACGAGCAGTACTTC. The full variable domain, in which reference TRBV7-2 and TRBJ2-7 provide the parts outside the CDR3, is GAGVSQSPSNKVTEKGKDVELRCDPISGHTALYWYRQSLGQGLEFLIYFQGNSAPDKSGLPSDRFSAERTGGSVSTLTIQRTQQEDSAVYLCASSLAPTSGRTYEQYFGPGTRLTVT.

The genes are TRBV28 and TRBJ2-3; maybe TRBD1 (6 bases). V lost 7 bases to trimming and J lost 0 bases, with 14 bases between them. The CDR3 is made up of 15 amino acids. Germline CDR1 MDHEN, CDR2 SYDVKM. The DNA for the CDR3 is TGTGCCAGCATCCACGGGACATCAAGCACAGATACGCAGTATTTT. It is translated as CASIHGTSSTDTQYF.

The chain links TRBV6-5 to TRBJ2-7, with 7 nucleotides matching TRBD2. The CDR3 has 15 residues. The germline V gene encodes CDR1 MNHEY and CDR2 SVGAGI. With V trimmed by 5 bases and J by 2 bases, 9 bases remained unmatched. In nucleotides, the CDR3 is TGTGCCAGCAGTAAACCGGGACTACATCCCTACGAGCAGTACTTC. Translating gives CASSKPGLHPYEQYF.

This clone has more than one count but fewer than ten. The CDR3 protein is CAISKREGPEQYF. CDR3 DNA sequence: TGTGCCATCAGCAAGCGGGAGGGCCCCGAGCAGTACTTC. The rearrangement links TRBV6-6 to TRBJ2-7; 10 nucleotides align to TRBD2. This CDR3 spans 13 amino acids. Germline loops: CDR1 MNHNY, CDR2 SVGAGI (reference sequence). V lost 10 bases and J lost 6; bases outside the gene matches: 9.

J is TRBJ2-3 and V is TRBV4-1; TRBD1 might be the D (7 bases). Trimming stripped 3 bases from V and 0 bases from J, with 13 bases between. Germline-derived CDR1 and CDR2 are MGHRA and YSYEKL. The CDR3 covers 16 residues. The CDR3 spells CASSHPQGGSTDTQYF. The CDR3, as DNA: TGCGCCAGCAGCCACCCTCAGGGGGGAAGCACAGATACGCAGTATTTT.

This clone was counted between two and nine times. This sequence joins TRBV21-1 and TRBJ2-7; the D call of TRBD2 is as the table states it, not checked on the DNA. TRBV21-1 is tagged as a pseudogene. This CDR3 has 12 amino acids. CDR3 nucleotides: TGTGCCAGCAGCAAAGGCTACTACGAGCAGTACTTC. Translated, it gives CASSKGYYEQYF.

The chain recombines TRBV5-1 with TRBJ1-4; D not certain. The CDR3 spans 14 residues. V gave up 0 bases and J gave up 8 bases, with 11 bases separating them. Germline V gene lookup returns CDR1 SGHRS and CDR2 YFSETQ. CDR3 protein: CASSLAVGREKLFF. CDR3 bases: TGCGCCAGCAGCTTGGCCGTAGGCAGGGAAAAACTGTTTTTT.

The V call is TRBV19, the J call TRBJ1-2, with D hard to call. CDR1 and CDR2 (germline): LNHDA, SQIVND (reference sequence). Trimming took 1 base from V and 3 from J, leaving 12 bases between them. This CDR3 region has 15 residues. The CDR3 DNA reads as TGTGCCAGTAGTATAGCCGGGGAAAGCGACTATGGCTACACCTTC. Translation gives CASSIAGESDYGYTF.

The gene calls are TRBV19 and TRBJ2-1; D might be TRBD1 (6 bases). Trimming took 6 bases from V and 3 from J, leaving 9 bases between them. The V gene's germline CDR1 is LNHDA and CDR2 SQIVND (reference sequence). The CDR3 is 13 residues long. The CDR3 here is CASRRDNYNEQFF. The CDR3 coding sequence is TGTGCCAGTAGAAGGGACAACTACAATGAGCAGTTCTTC.

This rearrangement joins TRBV6-1 to TRBJ2-3; possibly TRBD1 for D (6 bases). CDR3 length equals 15 residues. With 6 bases removed from V and 7 bases from J, the gap between germline ends came to 20 bases. Per germline, CDR1 MNHNS and CDR2 SASEGT. CDR3 nucleotides: TGTGCCAGCAGACCGGACAGTCTGGGACCCTATACGCAGTATTTT. It translates to CASRPDSLGPYTQYF.

This clone was detected a few times. The chain recombines TRBV5-6 with TRBJ1-1; 9 positions agree with TRBD1. This CDR3 spans 15 amino acids. V gave up 4 bases and J gave up 0 bases; unmatched junction bases: 4. Per the germline V gene, CDR1 is SGHDT and CDR2 is YYEEEE. The CDR3 nucleotides read TGTGCCAGCAGCCCAGACAGGGGGATGAACACTGAAGCTTTCTTT. Its translation: CASSPDRGMNTEAFF.

This chain uses TRBV9 with TRBJ2-7; D possibly corresponds to TRBD2 (6 bases). This CDR3 is built from 16 residues. Between the trimmed V and J ends, which lost 6 bases and 7 bases, there was a span of 26 bases. The germline CDR1 and CDR2 sequences are SGDLS and YYNGEE. CDR3 sequence (DNA): TGTGCCAGCAACCAAAGGAGGGCTAGTACCGTGGGGGAGCAGTACTTC. The encoded protein is CASNQRRASTVGEQYF. The full variable domain, with the rest looked up from reference TRBV9 and TRBJ2-7, is DSGVTQTPKHLITATGQRVTLRCSPRSGDLSVYWYQQSLDQGLQFLIQYYNGEERAKGNILERFSAQQFPDLHSELNLSSLELGDSALYFCASNQRRASTVGEQYFGPGTRLTVT.